These 17 T cell receptor beta chains came from one sample sequenced in a study of blood T cell repertoires in COVID-19. The table came from immunoSEQ multiplex PCR; TCRdb's copy has only in-frame clones and leaves some out. The table has under 300,000 clones, around 82% seen once. Sequences were obtained from peripheral blood. The receptors here all came from a woman over 75 with active or convalescent COVID-19.

The chain joins TRBV14 to TRBJ1-4, with 9 bases fitting TRBD1. There are 16 residues in the CDR3. The germline V gene has CDR1 SGHDN and CDR2 FVKESK. V was pared by 4 bases and J by 11 bases, with 14 bases of the junction left unmatched. The CDR3 DNA sequence: TGTGCCAGCAGCCCTTCCACCGGGACAGGGACCCCCAAACTGTTTTTT. It codes for CASSPSTGTGTPKLFF.

This clone was detected only a few times. V is TRBV9 and J is TRBJ2-1, with D perhaps matching TRBD2 (6 bases). This CDR3 contains 16 residues. The germline CDR1 and CDR2 sequences are SGDLS and YYNGEE. The V end was cut by 0 bases, the J end by 0 bases, with 10 bases between. This CDR3 reads CASSVVGGGSYNEQFF. The CDR3 DNA sequence: TGTGCCAGCAGCGTAGTGGGGGGTGGCTCCTACAATGAGCAGTTCTTC.

This clone has more than one count but fewer than ten. The gene calls are TRBV6-1 and TRBJ2-7; TRBD2 is a possible D gene (5 bases). V lost 3 bases, J lost 1 base, and 13 bases lay in between. The CDR3 has 15 residues. Germline V gene lookup returns CDR1 MNHNS and CDR2 SASEGT. The CDR3 loop reads CASSDRTEISYEQYF. CDR3 in DNA: TGTGCCAGCAGTGACCGGACTGAAATTTCCTACGAGCAGTACTTC.

The V and J genes are TRBV6-5 and TRBJ1-2; 9 bases are a match to TRBD1. V was clipped by 4 bases and J by 3 bases; unmatched bases: 3. Germline V CDR1 and CDR2: MNHEY, SVGAGI. The CDR3 is made up of 14 amino acids. Written as DNA, the CDR3 is TGTGCCAGCAGTTGGGACAGGGAGGACTATGGCTACACCTTC. It codes for CASSWDREDYGYTF.

The genes are TRBV6-5 and TRBJ2-7; 10 bases align to TRBD2. CDR3 length: 13 amino acids. CDR1 MNHEY and CDR2 SVGAGI come from the germline V gene. V trimming: 6 bases; J trimming: 3 bases; junction bases outside the gene matches: 2. The CDR3 spells CASSLAGGYEQYF. In nucleotides, the CDR3 is TGTGCCAGCAGCTTAGCGGGAGGCTACGAGCAGTACTTC.

The V call is TRBV30, the J call TRBJ1-5, with D tentatively TRBD1 (5 bases). CDR3 size: 13 residues. V lost 6 bases and J 3 bases, leaving 12 bases between the germline ends. Germline lookup yields CDR1 GTSNPN and CDR2 SVGIG (reference sequence). The CDR3 loop is CACQPGNNQPQHF. CDR3 sequence (DNA): TGTGCCTGCCAACCAGGGAACAATCAGCCCCAGCATTTT.

The chain uses TRBV2 and TRBJ1-2; D might be TRBD1 (5 bases). V lost 4 bases, J lost 1 base, and 10 bases lay in between. The germline CDR1 and CDR2 sequences are SNHLY and FYNNEI. This CDR3 region has 14 residues. CDR3 sequence: CASSGGGDNYGYTF. CDR3 nucleotides: TGTGCCAGCAGTGGTGGGGGGGATAACTATGGCTACACCTTC.

This clone has a handful of counts. The rearrangement links TRBV28 to TRBJ2-7; 9 nucleotides match TRBD1. Per the germline V gene, CDR1 is MDHEN and CDR2 is SYDVKM. J lost 5 bases, V lost 8 bases, and 10 bases had no gene match. This CDR3 region has 14 residues. The CDR3 protein is CASEPGQGPHEQYF. For the CDR3, the DNA is TGTGCCAGCGAGCCGGGACAGGGTCCCCACGAGCAGTACTTC.

The J gene is TRBJ2-3, the V gene TRBV7-6; TRBD2 might be the D (6 bases). The length of the CDR3 is 13 residues. V was cut by 8 bases and J by 8 bases, with 17 bases left in between. The V gene's germline CDR1 is SGHVS and CDR2 FNYEAQ. CDR3 sequence: CASGGPLEGTQYF. The CDR3 nucleotides are TGTGCCAGCGGCGGTCCTTTGGAGGGTACGCAGTATTTT.

This chain uses TRBV5-1 with TRBJ2-7; 9 bases are a match to TRBD1. Unmatched junction bases numbered 13, after V lost 5 bases and J lost 10 bases. The CDR3 consists of 14 residues. Germline V gene data show CDR1 as SGHRS and CDR2 as YFSETQ. Here the CDR3 DNA reads TGCGCCAGCAGTTCCGCCGGGACAGGGAATGAACAGTACTTC. This codes for CASSSAGTGNEQYF.

V usage is TRBV28 and J usage is TRBJ1-1, with D possibly TRBD1 on 6 matching bases. The germline V gene encodes CDR1 MDHEN and CDR2 SYDVKM. The CDR3 runs to 14 residues. V lost 6 bases to trimming and J lost 9 bases, with 20 bases between them. The CDR3: CASSTRTAYFQAFF. DNA of the CDR3: TGTGCCAGCAGCACCCGGACAGCTTATTTTCAAGCTTTCTTT. The full variable domain, rest sourced from reference TRBV28 and TRBJ1-1, is DVKVTQSSRYLVKRTGEKVFLECVQDMDHENMFWYRQDPGLGLRLIYFSYDVKMKEKGDIPEGYSVSREKKERFSLILESASTNQTSMYLCASSTRTAYFQAFFGQGTRLTVV.

Concerning this clone itself: Other DNA sequences in the sample encode the same CDR3. The V gene is TRBV5-1, the J gene TRBJ1-5, with D perhaps TRBD1 (5 bases). CDR1 and CDR2 from the germline V gene are SGHRS and YFSETQ. V lost 0 bases and J 5 bases, leaving 6 bases between the germline ends. The CDR3 length is 13 residues. CDR3 sequence (DNA): TGCGCCAGCAGCTTGGCGGGGGATCAGCCCCAGCATTTT. This codes for CASSLAGDQPQHF.

This rearrangement joins TRBV11-2 to TRBJ2-7, with TRBD1 as a possible D gene (5 bases). V was shortened by 5 bases and J by 11 bases, with 13 bases between the two germline ends. The CDR3 is made up of 11 amino acids. Germline CDR1 reads SGHAT; CDR2 reads FQNNGV. CDR3 residues: CASSHTQEKYF. As DNA, the CDR3 is TGTGCCAGCAGCCATACACAGGAAAAGTACTTC.

The genes are TRBV28 and TRBJ2-5; D call uncertain. This CDR3 has 13 amino acids. Germline-derived CDR1 and CDR2 are MDHEN and SYDVKM. V was trimmed by 8 bases and J by 5 bases, leaving 15 bases between them. The DNA of the CDR3 is TGTGCCAGCCTCTTTCCGGGTGGGGAGACCCAGTACTTC. It codes for CASLFPGGETQYF.

The chain links TRBV19 to TRBJ1-2; 9 bases map to TRBD1. Germline CDR1 LNHDA, CDR2 SQIVND (reference sequence). Trimming cost V 5 bases and J 8 bases; bases outside gene matches: 3. The CDR3 consists of 12 residues. CDR3 amino acids: CASSPGTGGYTF. The CDR3 coding sequence is TGTGCCAGTAGTCCCGGGACAGGGGGCTACACCTTC.

The chain is built from TRBV5-1 and TRBJ1-1; no firm D call. V lost 0 bases and J 0 bases, leaving 9 bases between the germline ends. Per the germline V gene, CDR1 is SGHRS and CDR2 is YFSETQ. CDR3 length: 15 residues. CDR3 region: CASSLGAVMNTEAFF. The CDR3 bases are TGCGCCAGCAGCTTGGGGGCCGTCATGAACACTGAAGCTTTCTTT.

The chain joins TRBV7-8 to TRBJ2-1; 8 nucleotides agree with TRBD1. The germline V gene has CDR1 SGHVS and CDR2 FQNEAQ. This CDR3 has 15 amino acids. The ends lost 5 bases at V and 4 bases at J; junction bases unmatched: 7. The DNA for the CDR3 is TGTGCCAGCAGCCAAGGACAGGGCCCATACAATGAGCAGTTCTTC. Translation: CASSQGQGPYNEQFF.